This TCR beta chain was identified during a study of blood T cell repertoires in COVID-19. At the level of the study: Sites across the United States, Italy and Spain contributed samples from acute and convalescent COVID-19. In each case, the material was cDNA or gDNA derived from T cells, B-cell-depleted T cells, or PBMCs.

This clone was detected only a few times. The V end was cut by 7 bases, the J end by 7 bases, with 16 bases between. CDR3 length: 13 amino acids. It was during active infection that Seattle patients were enrolled and then longitudinally followed. Some clones are missing from TCRdb's copy, which holds only in-frame ones; the method was immunoSEQ multiplex PCR. Counted here are roughly 350,000 clones, roughly 90% occurring once; the ten biggest clones make up about 7%. This TCR was sampled from a woman between 65 and 79 years old with COVID-19, enrolled during active disease. The J gene is TRBJ1-1, the V gene TRBV12-3 or TRBV12-4; no clear D. Input material: peripheral blood. The CDR3 here is CASTHWGAVEAFF. CDR3 DNA sequence: TGTGCCAGCACCCACTGGGGAGCAGTTGAAGCTTTCTTT.